A single sample is the source of the 5 T cell receptor beta chains below, sequenced in a study of regulatory dendritic cells for organ transplantation. Assay used: immunoSEQ multiplex PCR; TCRdb lists only in-frame clones, some missing. The sample has roughly 35,000 clones; approximately 88% are singletons. Sequenced input: naive CD4+ T cells from blood. As for subset: CD45RA+ naive T cells. These receptor sequences come from a human donor in good health.

The rearrangement uses TRBV27 and TRBJ2-7; tentatively, D is TRBD1 (6 bases). This CDR3 has 14 amino acids. V shed 5 bases and J shed 0 bases, with 11 bases lying between them. Germline CDR1 is MNHEY and CDR2 is SMNVEV (reference sequence). The CDR3 DNA follows: TGTGCCAGCAGTACCCGACAGGTCTCCTACGAGCAGTACTTC. This translates into CASSTRQVSYEQYF.

The gene calls are TRBV7-9 and TRBJ2-7; 9 bases agree with TRBD1. The CDR3 loop spans 15 amino acids. V was clipped by 5 bases and J by 2 bases; unmatched bases: 7. CDR1 SEHNR and CDR2 FQNEAQ come from the germline V gene (reference sequence). CDR3 sequence reads: CASSHGTGTTYEQYF. The CDR3, as DNA: TGTGCCAGCAGCCATGGGACAGGGACTACCTACGAGCAGTACTTC.

V and J are TRBV10-3 and TRBJ2-7; D is unclear. Between the trimmed V and J ends, which lost 3 bases and 9 bases, there was a span of 12 bases. The CDR3 is 12 amino acids. Germline V gene sequence: CDR1 ENHRY, CDR2 SYGVKD. CDR3 in amino acids: CAISEPPGRQYF. For the CDR3, the DNA is TGTGCCATCAGTGAACCACCCGGTAGGCAGTACTTC.

The chain is built from TRBV5-4 and TRBJ1-2; D remains unclear. Germline-derived CDR1 and CDR2 are SGHNT and YYREEE (reference sequence). V dropped 3 bases and J dropped 2 bases, with 11 bases sitting between them. The CDR3 contains 14 residues. The CDR3 nucleotides are TGTGCCAGCAGCTCCGAGACCGGGAACTATGGCTACACCTTC. Its protein product is CASSSETGNYGYTF.

The rearrangement uses TRBV2 and TRBJ1-3; D remains ambiguous. The CDR3 has 12 amino acids. V lost 6 bases, J lost 4 bases, and 7 bases lay in between. Germline CDR1 SNHLY, CDR2 FYNNEI. CDR3 bases: TGTGCCAGCAGCTCCACGGGAAACACCATATATTTT. It specifies CASSSTGNTIYF.